Listed below are T cell receptor beta chains from one sample, sequenced in a study of radiotherapy plus CTLA-4 blockade in lung cancer. The table came from immunoSEQ multiplex PCR; TCRdb's copy has only in-frame clones and leaves some out. The sample lists tens of thousands of clones; about 78% were seen once. Sample: peripheral blood, taken from a patient treated with radiotherapy plus ipilimumab. These receptors came from a human donor with non-small cell lung cancer who had a partial response to radiotherapy plus ipilimumab. Some clones in this sample may be carry-over from other donors' samples. CDR3s include the opening cysteine and the closing phenylalanine or tryptophan. D genes are given only for firm matches. Part of the rows lack a size; the others show once, few, many or a class for expanded clones.

cdr3_nt: TGTGCCAGCTCACCCGGACAGAACTATGGCTACACCTTC
cdr3_aa: CASSPGQNYGYTF
j_call: TRBJ1-2
clone_size: -
v_call: TRBV18
d_call: -

cdr3_nt: TGCGCCAGCAGCTTGGTCCCTAGCGGGGGTTACAATGAGCAGTTCTTC
cdr3_aa: CASSLVPSGGYNEQFF
j_call: TRBJ2-1
clone_size: -
v_call: TRBV5-1
d_call: TRBD2

cdr3_nt: TGTGCCAGCTCACCATTACAGGGGGCAGCCGGAAACACCATATATTTT
cdr3_aa: CASSPLQGAAGNTIYF
j_call: TRBJ1-3
clone_size: -
v_call: TRBV18
d_call: TRBD1

cdr3_nt: TGTGCCAGCAGTCCCAACAGGGGCGGCCACGAAGCTTTCTTT
cdr3_aa: CASSPNRGGHEAFF
j_call: TRBJ1-1
clone_size: -
v_call: TRBV27
d_call: TRBD1

cdr3_nt: TGTGCCAGCAGCTTAATGCTAGTGAGCACAGATACGCAGTATTTT
cdr3_aa: CASSLMLVSTDTQYF
j_call: TRBJ2-3
clone_size: -
v_call: TRBV11-3
d_call: -

cdr3_nt: TGCGCCAGCAGCCCGGGGACTAGCGCTTACAATGAGCAGTTCTTC
cdr3_aa: CASSPGTSAYNEQFF
j_call: TRBJ2-1
clone_size: -
v_call: TRBV5-1
d_call: TRBD2

cdr3_nt: TGTGCCATCAGTTTCAGCGGGAGGGCCGACAATGAGCAGTTCTTC
cdr3_aa: CAISFSGRADNEQFF
j_call: TRBJ2-1
clone_size: -
v_call: TRBV10-3
d_call: TRBD2

cdr3_nt: TGTGCCAGCAGTCCAGGGGGCTTTTGGACTGAAGCTTTCTTT
cdr3_aa: CASSPGGFWTEAFF
j_call: TRBJ1-1
clone_size: -
v_call: TRBV2
d_call: TRBD1

cdr3_nt: TGTGCCAGCAGGAGGACAGGGGGAAATCAGCCCCAGCATTTT
cdr3_aa: CASRRTGGNQPQHF
j_call: TRBJ1-5
clone_size: -
v_call: TRBV6-1
d_call: TRBD1

cdr3_nt: TGTGCCACCAGCAGAGATAGGGGTACTGGAAACACCATATATTTT
cdr3_aa: CATSRDRGTGNTIYF
j_call: TRBJ1-3
clone_size: -
v_call: TRBV15
d_call: -

cdr3_nt: TGTGCCAGCAGCTTAGGACTGAAACGATACGAGCAGTACTTC
cdr3_aa: CASSLGLKRYEQYF
j_call: TRBJ2-7
clone_size: -
v_call: TRBV11-1
d_call: -

cdr3_nt: TGTGCCAGCAGCTTAGTAGGGGGCGGGGGGGTCGTTGAAAAACTGTTTTTT
cdr3_aa: CASSLVGGGGVVEKLFF
j_call: TRBJ1-4
clone_size: -
v_call: TRBV7-8
d_call: TRBD1

cdr3_nt: TGTGCCAGCAGTTGGGACAGGGGTAAAGGCTACACCTTC
cdr3_aa: CASSWDRGKGYTF
j_call: TRBJ1-2
clone_size: -
v_call: TRBV27
d_call: TRBD1

cdr3_nt: TGCGCCAGCAGTGAGTCGCTGATGACAGCGAACTATGGCTACACCTTC
cdr3_aa: CASSESLMTANYGYTF
j_call: TRBJ1-2
clone_size: -
v_call: TRBV10-2
d_call: -

cdr3_nt: TGTGCCAGCAGCCTACTCCTGACAGGGGTGAACACTGAAGCTTTCTTT
cdr3_aa: CASSLLLTGVNTEAFF
j_call: TRBJ1-1
clone_size: -
v_call: TRBV5-6
d_call: TRBD1

cdr3_nt: TGCGCCAGCAGCACAAGGACAGGGGGCCCAGAGACCCAGTACTTC
cdr3_aa: CASSTRTGGPETQYF
j_call: TRBJ2-5
clone_size: few
v_call: TRBV5-1
d_call: TRBD1

cdr3_nt: TGTGCCAGCAGTTCCTCGGGGGGGGCGCGTTTAGAGACCCAGTACTTC
cdr3_aa: CASSSSGGARLETQYF
j_call: TRBJ2-5
clone_size: -
v_call: TRBV6-5
d_call: TRBD2

cdr3_nt: TGTGCCAGCAGCCTCGGGAGTAACCCCCGAGAGCAGTACTTC
cdr3_aa: CASSLGSNPREQYF
j_call: TRBJ2-7
clone_size: -
v_call: TRBV11-2
d_call: -

cdr3_nt: TGTGCCATGCCGTGGACTAGCGGACAATACGAGCAGTACTTC
cdr3_aa: CAMPWTSGQYEQYF
j_call: TRBJ2-7
clone_size: -
v_call: TRBV6-5
d_call: TRBD2

cdr3_nt: TGCGCCAGCTGCATAGCGGGGGACATCACAGATACGCAGTATTTT
cdr3_aa: CASCIAGDITDTQYF
j_call: TRBJ2-3
clone_size: -
v_call: TRBV10-2
d_call: TRBD2

cdr3_nt: TGTGCCAGCAGCCAAGATTGGGACAGAAATGAAAAACTGTTTTTT
cdr3_aa: CASSQDWDRNEKLFF
j_call: TRBJ1-4
clone_size: -
v_call: TRBV4-2
d_call: TRBD1

cdr3_nt: TGCGCCAGCAGCTTAGGACTAGCGGGAGCCTACAATGAGCAGTTCTTC
cdr3_aa: CASSLGLAGAYNEQFF
j_call: TRBJ2-1
clone_size: -
v_call: TRBV5-1
d_call: TRBD2

cdr3_nt: TGTGCCAGCAGCTTAGTCAACAATGAGCAGTTCTTC
cdr3_aa: CASSLVNNEQFF
j_call: TRBJ2-1
clone_size: -
v_call: TRBV11-2
d_call: -

cdr3_nt: TGCGCCAGCAGCCCGACAGTCGGGGGAAACACCATATATTTT
cdr3_aa: CASSPTVGGNTIYF
j_call: TRBJ1-3
clone_size: -
v_call: TRBV5-1
d_call: -

cdr3_nt: TGTGCCAGCAGTTACGCGGGCAGGGGAGACTACGAGCAGTACTTC
cdr3_aa: CASSYAGRGDYEQYF
j_call: TRBJ2-7
clone_size: -
v_call: TRBV6-6
d_call: -

cdr3_nt: TGTGCCAGCAGCTTAGGGGTGGACAGGGTCGAGACCCAGTACTTC
cdr3_aa: CASSLGVDRVETQYF
j_call: TRBJ2-5
clone_size: -
v_call: TRBV7-6
d_call: TRBD1